Below, 6 T cell receptor beta chains from the same sample are listed, as sequenced in a study of T cell repertoires in cytomegalovirus infection. Their recognized antigens are unknown. TCRdb reprocessed the reads with MiXCR, giving one entry per CDR3 protein. The data contain a few hundred thousand distinct CDR3 sequences, roughly 34% of them seen just once; the ten biggest clones take up around a sixth. Specimen: cultured PBMCs, collected from culture after CMV antigen stimulation. The receptors come from a human donor in good health (CMV status not recorded). Some clones in this sample may be carry-over from other donors' samples.

The CDR3 region has the DNA TGTGCCAGCAGTGAAGCGCTGGCGGGGTTCTACAATGAGCAGTTCTTC. Residues: CASSEALAGFYNEQFF. The rearrangement links TRBV6-1 to TRBJ2-1; tentatively, D is TRBD2 (6 bases). The V and J ends lost 0 bases and 3 bases respectively, with 12 bases between them. The CDR3 is made up of 16 amino acids. The germline V gene has CDR1 MNHNS and CDR2 SASEGT.

This clonotype was observed a single time. The chain uses TRBV27 and TRBJ2-5; D unclear. Germline V gene data show CDR1 as MNHEY and CDR2 as SMNVEV (reference sequence). The CDR3 has 14 residues. V gave up 6 bases and J gave up 7 bases, with 18 bases separating them. CDR3 sequence: CASSPSRNGGTQYF. CDR3 nucleotide sequence: TGTGCCAGCAGCCCATCCCGAAACGGCGGGACCCAGTACTTC.

The V and J genes are TRBV6-2 or TRBV6-3 and TRBJ2-1; D is uncertain. Germline V gene lookup returns CDR1 MNHEY and CDR2 SVGEGT. The CDR3 contains 13 residues. V dropped 10 bases and J dropped 10 bases, with 20 bases sitting between them. The CDR3 protein is CATHRVGAQEQFF. In DNA form, the CDR3 reads TGTGCCACCCACCGAGTCGGCGCGCAGGAGCAGTTCTTC.

CDR3 in amino acids: CASSTSRGPSYEQYF. In nucleotides, the CDR3 is TGTGCCAGCAGTACCTCCAGGGGTCCTTCCTACGAGCAGTACTTC. The chain is built from TRBV12-3 or TRBV12-4 and TRBJ2-7; a possible D gene is TRBD1 (6 bases). The CDR3 contains 15 residues. Deletions cut 5 bases from V and 1 base from J, with 15 bases between.

V and J are TRBV5-1 and TRBJ2-6; D tentatively reads TRBD1 or TRBD2 (6 bases each). V lost 1 base to trimming and J lost 2 bases, with 10 bases between them. The CDR3 covers 16 residues. Germline assignment: CDR1 SGHRS and CDR2 YFSETQ. CDR3 bases: TGCGCCAGCAGCTTGTTTGGGGGGCCTGGGGCCAACGTCCTGACTTTC. Its translation: CASSLFGGPGANVLTF.

The chain has TRBV7-3 and TRBJ2-1; 7 bases are shared with TRBD2. The CDR3 extends over 14 amino acids. V lost 1 base and J lost 7; bases outside the gene matches: 4. Germline V gene lookup returns CDR1 SGHTA and CDR2 FQGTGA. The CDR3 nucleotides are TGTGCCAGCAGCTTAAGCGGGAGTGAGAATGAGCAGTTCTTC. Its protein is CASSLSGSENEQFF.